Below are 5 T cell receptor beta chains sequenced from a single sample in a study of regulatory T cells in long-lasting Graves disease. Documented time point: newly diagnosed GD, antithyroid drugs for less than 3 months. Generation of the TCR library employed RNA extracted from PBMCs. Relying on iRepertoire HTBI primers and Arm-PCR of CDR3 regions, the team built TCR beta libraries. TCRdb called the multiplex PCR reads again in MiXCR, with one record for every CDR3 protein. The repertoire consists of 350,000 to 500,000 distinct CDR3 sequences, with about 15% occurring once and the leading ten covering about 23%. This same sample was also taken into another study, of T cells in Graves' hyperthyroidism and ophthalmopathy.

The material was peripheral blood mononuclear cells (PBMCs), obtained at new diagnosis, from a patient treated with antithyroid drugs. These receptors were obtained from a woman between 18 and 30 years old with Graves disease.

This clonotype was seen a handful of times. The chain combines TRBV4-1 with TRBJ2-7; possible D gene TRBD2, 5 bases. V lost 5 bases and J lost 5, with 13 bases in between. Germline V gene lookup returns CDR1 MGHRA and CDR2 YSYEKL. The CDR3 loop spans 13 amino acids. The CDR3 DNA reads as TGCGCCAGCAGCAGTAATACCGGGAACGAGCAGTACTTC. This sequence encodes CASSSNTGNEQYF.

This clonotype has a count of ten or more. The V gene is TRBV29-1, the J gene TRBJ2-5, with D possibly matching TRBD1 (6 bases). The V gene lost 3 bases and the J gene lost 0 bases, with 11 bases spanning the gap. The CDR3 extends over 14 amino acids. Per the germline V gene, CDR1 is SQVTM and CDR2 is ANQGSEA. This chain's CDR3 is CSVEDSRYQETQYF. The CDR3 bases are TGCAGCGTTGAGGACAGCAGGTACCAAGAGACCCAGTACTTC.

This chain links TRBV20-1 with TRBJ2-3, with D perhaps TRBD2 (5 bases). The CDR3 extends over 14 amino acids. Germline V gene sequence: CDR1 DFQATT, CDR2 SNEGSKA (reference sequence). V was clipped by 4 bases and J by 0 bases, with 11 bases between them. Here the CDR3 DNA reads TGCAGTGCTAAACGGGATACTAGCACAGATACGCAGTATTTT. Its protein product is CSAKRDTSTDTQYF.

This clonotype has a count of ten or more. The CDR3 region has the DNA TGTGCCAGCAGCTTCAGCGGGAGAATCGCAGATACGCAGTATTTT. It is translated as CASSFSGRIADTQYF. This rearrangement joins TRBV7-3 to TRBJ2-3, with 8 bases aligning to TRBD2. Trimming at V came to 3 bases and at J to 4 bases, leaving 6 bases not matched to a gene. The CDR3 runs 15 residues. The germline V gene encodes CDR1 SGHTA and CDR2 FQGTGA. Complete variable domain (other parts from reference TRBV7-3 and TRBJ2-3): GAGVSQTPSNKVTEKGKYVELRCDPISGHTALYWYRQSLGQGPEFLIYFQGTGAADDSGLPNDRFFAVRPEGSVSTLKIQRTERGDSAVYLCASSFSGRIADTQYFGPGTRLTVL.

This clonotype was counted a few times. CDR3 protein: CASSPGRGGYEQYF. CDR3 nucleotides: TGTGCCAGCAGCCCGGGTCGCGGGGGCTACGAGCAGTACTTC. This chain links TRBV5-8 with TRBJ2-7; 7 bases line up with TRBD2. The V and J ends lost 4 bases and 3 bases, in that order; junction bases with no gene match: 7. In germline, CDR1 is SGHTS, CDR2 YDEGEE. CDR3 length: 14 amino acids.